A single sample is the source of the 18 T cell receptor beta chains below, sequenced in a study of T cell responses to AZD1222 COVID-19 vaccine. Measured with immunoSEQ multiplex PCR; TCRdb has only the in-frame clones, and not every one. This table has approximately 150,000 clones, approximately 90% appearing once. The sample in question was peripheral blood, obtained 28 days after the second dose of the MenACWY control vaccine. The receptors derive from an adult who received the MenACWY meningococcal vaccine as a control.

The chain joins TRBV6-4 to TRBJ1-2; 7 nucleotides match TRBD1. With 5 bases clipped from V and 2 bases from J, the junction kept 2 bases outside the gene matches. CDR3 size: 13 residues. CDR1 is MRHNA, CDR2 SNTAGT, per germline. CDR3 coding DNA: TGTGCCAGCAGTACAGGGGTCAACTATGGCTACACCTTC. Its protein product is CASSTGVNYGYTF.

The chain employs TRBV7-9 and TRBJ2-7; TRBD1 is a possible D gene (6 bases). This CDR3 contains 16 residues. The V and J ends lost 4 bases and 2 bases respectively, with 18 bases between them. The germline gives CDR1 SEHNR, CDR2 FQNEAQ (reference sequence). In nucleotides, the CDR3 is TGTGCCAGCAGCTACCCCGGGACACCCAGAACCTACGAGCAGTACTTC. This sequence encodes CASSYPGTPRTYEQYF.

The chain recombines TRBV7-2 with TRBJ1-6; D uncertain. Germline V CDR1 and CDR2: SGHTA, FQGNSA. There are 15 residues in the CDR3. The germline V and J ends were trimmed by 0 bases and 7 bases, with 10 bases remaining between them. The CDR3 region is CASSLAVGRNSPLHF. The CDR3 DNA follows: TGTGCCAGCAGCTTAGCGGTAGGGCGGAATTCACCCCTCCACTTT.

The V call is TRBV2, the J call TRBJ1-5; D is possibly TRBD1 (5 bases). The CDR3 spans 13 residues. Germline loops: CDR1 SNHLY, CDR2 FYNNEI. Trimming shortened V by 6 bases and J by 5 bases, and 11 bases separated the two germline ends. Here the CDR3 DNA reads TGTGCCAGCAGGAAGGGGACGGATCAGCCCCAGCATTTT. It yields the protein CASRKGTDQPQHF.

This rearrangement joins TRBV11-3 to TRBJ2-2; TRBD1 is a possible D gene (7 bases). Germline CDR1 and CDR2: SGHNT and YENEEA. Deletions cut 1 base from V and 5 bases from J, with 11 bases between. The CDR3 is 15 residues long. CDR3 nucleotides: TGTGCCAGCAGCTTAGGGACAGGAGGGACCGGGGAGCTGTTTTTT. Protein: CASSLGTGGTGELFF.

The rearrangement uses TRBV6-5 and TRBJ2-1; 7 nucleotides line up with TRBD2. The CDR3 spans 14 residues. Germline assignment: CDR1 MNHEY and CDR2 SVGAGI. V gave up 0 bases and J gave up 9 bases; unmatched junction bases: 5. The CDR3 protein is CASSYSYGEGEQFF. CDR3 sequence (DNA): TGTGCCAGCAGTTACTCTTACGGGGAGGGTGAGCAGTTCTTC.

The V gene is TRBV28, the J gene TRBJ2-1; no clear D gene. Between the trimmed V and J ends, which lost 3 bases and 0 bases, there was a span of 9 bases. This CDR3 spans 15 amino acids. Germline V gives CDR1 MDHEN, CDR2 SYDVKM. The CDR3 region is CASSFDPSSYNEQFF. CDR3 coding DNA: TGTGCCAGCAGTTTTGACCCCAGCTCCTACAATGAGCAGTTCTTC.

CDR3 amino acids: CASNDPQGIQDTQYF. The CDR3 region has the DNA TGTGCCAGTAACGACCCCCAGGGAATCCAAGATACGCAGTATTTT. V and J are TRBV19 and TRBJ2-3; possibly TRBD1 for D (5 bases). The CDR3 is made up of 15 amino acids. Germline CDR1 is LNHDA and CDR2 is SQIVND (reference sequence). Trimming stripped 7 bases from V and 5 bases from J, with 19 bases between.

This rearrangement joins TRBV6-5 to TRBJ1-3; the D gene is possibly TRBD1 (5 bases). The V gene's germline CDR1 is MNHEY and CDR2 SVGAGI. V lost 7 bases to trimming and J lost 6 bases, with 13 bases between them. The CDR3 is 13 residues long. CDR3: CASKVRAENTIYF. The CDR3 DNA reads as TGTGCCAGCAAGGTCAGGGCCGAAAACACCATATATTTT.

In DNA, the CDR3 is TGTGCCAGCAGCTTCATGCTAGCGGAATACAATGAGCAGTTCTTC. It is translated as CASSFMLAEYNEQFF. The chain joins TRBV7-3 to TRBJ2-1, with TRBD2 matching over 7 bases. The length of the CDR3 is 15 residues. Trimming cost V 3 bases and J 4 bases; bases outside gene matches: 6. Germline V gene data show CDR1 as SGHTA and CDR2 as FQGTGA.

The gene calls are TRBV19 and TRBJ1-1; 8 bases fit TRBD1. The ends lost 1 base at V and 0 bases at J; junction bases unmatched: 1. This CDR3 has 15 amino acids. Germline lookup yields CDR1 LNHDA and CDR2 SQIVND (reference sequence). The CDR3 DNA reads as TGTGCCAGTAGTATAGGGACAGGGATGAACACTGAAGCTTTCTTT. It yields the protein CASSIGTGMNTEAFF.

This sequence joins TRBV6-2 or TRBV6-3 and TRBJ1-2; D ambiguous. The CDR3 is 11 residues long. Germline values: CDR1 MNHEY, CDR2 SVGEGT. Trimming left V 2 bases short and J 7 bases short, with 5 bases between. The CDR3 reads CASSYRVGYTF. The CDR3 coding sequence is TGTGCCAGCAGTTACAGGGTTGGCTACACCTTC.

The chain employs TRBV10-3 and TRBJ2-3; D remains ambiguous. V was pared by 7 bases and J by 5 bases, with 16 bases between. Germline assignment: CDR1 ENHRY and CDR2 SYGVKD. The CDR3 is 14 amino acids. CDR3 sequence reads: CAITPSGYGDTQYF. Written as DNA, the CDR3 is TGTGCCATCACCCCATCCGGATATGGAGATACGCAGTATTTT.

The chain joins TRBV9 to TRBJ1-1, with no clear D. Trimming left V 0 bases short and J 6 bases short, with 12 bases between. The CDR3 totals 14 residues. Germline CDR1 reads SGDLS; CDR2 reads YYNGEE. The CDR3: CASSVADGEAEAFF. CDR3 sequence (DNA): TGTGCCAGCAGCGTAGCGGACGGGGAAGCTGAAGCTTTCTTT.

The J gene is TRBJ2-7, the V gene TRBV6-5; 11 bases map to TRBD2. Germline CDR1 is MNHEY and CDR2 is SVGAGI. V gave up 0 bases and J gave up 2 bases; unmatched junction bases: 0. This CDR3 comprises 15 residues. CDR3 loop: CASSYSGLAAYEQYF. DNA of the CDR3: TGTGCCAGCAGTTACTCGGGACTAGCGGCCTACGAGCAGTACTTC.

The rearrangement links TRBV27 to TRBJ1-1; the D gene is possibly TRBD1 (6 bases). CDR1 and CDR2 (germline): MNHEY, SMNVEV (reference sequence). The CDR3 is 14 amino acids. V gave up 2 bases and J gave up 0 bases, with 7 bases separating them. CDR3 coding DNA: TGTGCCAGCAGTTTAAGGGACATGAACACTGAAGCTTTCTTT. This sequence encodes CASSLRDMNTEAFF.

The chain carries TRBV24-1 and TRBJ2-2, with a possible D match to TRBD1 (6 bases). Trimming stripped 4 bases from V and 5 bases from J, with 10 bases between. Germline values: CDR1 KGHDR, CDR2 SFDVKD. The CDR3 loop spans 14 amino acids. The CDR3 loop is CATSESGQTGELFF. The CDR3 bases are TGTGCCACCAGTGAATCCGGACAGACCGGGGAGCTGTTTTTT.

The rearrangement joins TRBV28 to TRBJ1-1; D call uncertain. V shed 8 bases and J shed 2 bases, with 12 bases lying between them. The CDR3 is 13 residues long. Per germline, CDR1 MDHEN and CDR2 SYDVKM. CDR3 in amino acids: CASRHTVNTEAFF. CDR3 bases: TGTGCCAGCCGCCATACAGTTAACACTGAAGCTTTCTTT.